The 28 T cell receptor beta chains listed next were all sequenced from one sample in a study of OX40 agonist ivuxolimab in advanced cancers. The receptor library was made with the immunoSEQ multiplex PCR assay. TCRdb's version of the immuneACCESS table is confined to in-frame rearrangements and falls short of the full clone set. An unresolved V gene accounts for under half of the shortfall where checked; the remainder is of unknown origin. The sample table holds about 62,000 clones, of which approximately 85% were seen once. Approximately 10% of the sample lies in the top ten. The sequencing used CD4+ or CD8+ T cells sorted from blood, collected in a trial of the OX40 agonist ivuxolimab. The source of these receptors is an adult with an advanced solid tumor such as melanoma, head and neck, liver or kidney cancer.

The chain is built from TRBV2 and TRBJ1-6, with D possibly matching TRBD1 (5 bases). The germline V gene encodes CDR1 SNHLY and CDR2 FYNNEI. This CDR3 is built from 15 residues. The germline V and J ends were trimmed by 3 bases and 8 bases, with 14 bases remaining between them. The CDR3 nucleotides are TGTGCCAGCAGTGAGGGGGACCGAGCCTATTCACCCCTCCACTTT. This encodes CASSEGDRAYSPLHF.

This chain uses TRBV2 with TRBJ1-1; 7 bases are a match to TRBD1. The CDR3 is 15 amino acids. Losses at the gene ends were 6 bases for V and 1 base for J; bases not matched to a gene: 8. Germline loops: CDR1 SNHLY, CDR2 FYNNEI. The CDR3 region is CASRAPGTANTEAFF. The DNA of the CDR3 is TGTGCCAGCAGGGCCCCCGGGACAGCGAACACTGAAGCTTTCTTT.

The genes are TRBV7-6 and TRBJ1-1, with 8 bases fitting TRBD1. V was clipped by 1 base and J by 1 base; unmatched bases: 5. This CDR3 is 16 amino acids long. Germline CDR1 and CDR2: SGHVS and FNYEAQ. The CDR3 nucleotides are TGTGCCAGCAGCTTAGGGACAGGGTTGGGGAACACTGAAGCTTTCTTT. Translating gives CASSLGTGLGNTEAFF.

A single count supports this clone. The chain joins TRBV19 to TRBJ2-2; 11 bases map to TRBD1. V lost 6 bases and J lost 7; bases outside the gene matches: 10. Per the germline V gene, CDR1 is LNHDA and CDR2 is SQIVND (reference sequence). This CDR3 spans 16 amino acids. CDR3 sequence: CASRQRGQGAVGELFF. In DNA form, the CDR3 reads TGTGCCAGTAGACAAAGAGGACAGGGGGCGGTCGGGGAGCTGTTTTTT.

The table lists this clone with a count of one. This chain links TRBV7-8 with TRBJ1-1, with 8 positions matching TRBD1. The CDR3 covers 15 residues. Germline V gene sequence: CDR1 SGHVS, CDR2 FQNEAQ. V trimming: 5 bases; J trimming: 1 base; junction bases outside the gene matches: 6. The CDR3 sequence is CASSPKGQENTEAFF. The CDR3 DNA reads TGTGCCAGCAGCCCGAAGGGACAGGAGAACACTGAAGCTTTCTTT.

The chain combines TRBV7-2 with TRBJ2-1; D is unresolved. V was trimmed by 1 base and J by 4 bases, leaving 5 bases between them. The CDR3 consists of 13 residues. From germline, CDR1 is SGHTA and CDR2 FQGNSA. The CDR3 here is CASSLGRYNEQFF. CDR3 DNA: TGTGCCAGCAGCTTAGGTAGGTACAATGAGCAGTTCTTC.

The rearrangement uses TRBV7-6 and TRBJ2-2; tentatively, D is TRBD1 or TRBD2 (6 bases each). This CDR3 comprises 14 residues. V was cut by 1 base and J by 7 bases, with 10 bases left in between. Germline V gene data show CDR1 as SGHVS and CDR2 as FNYEAQ. The CDR3 spells CASSLGGADGELFF. The DNA of the CDR3 is TGTGCCAGCAGCTTAGGGGGGGCAGACGGGGAGCTGTTTTTT.

The chain recombines TRBV6-5 with TRBJ1-5; the D gene is possibly TRBD1 (5 bases). This CDR3 spans 15 amino acids. Trimming removed 2 bases at V and 2 bases at J, with 10 bases between. Germline assignment: CDR1 MNHEY and CDR2 SVGAGI. The DNA for the CDR3 is TGTGCCAGCAGTTACGGGGCTGGTGGCAATCAGCCCCAGCATTTT. Translation: CASSYGAGGNQPQHF.

Here the CDR3 DNA reads TGTGCCATCAGTCCTGGACTAGCTAGCACCGGGGAGCTGTTTTTT. It encodes CAISPGLASTGELFF. The genes are TRBV10-3 and TRBJ2-2; TRBD2 aligns across 8 bases. The CDR3 loop spans 15 amino acids. Trimming at V came to 5 bases and at J to 4 bases, leaving 6 bases not matched to a gene. From germline, CDR1 is ENHRY and CDR2 SYGVKD.

This chain joins TRBV18 and TRBJ2-3, with TRBD2 matching 9 bases. CDR1 is KGHSH, CDR2 LQKENI, per germline. Germline trimming cut 0 bases from V and 2 bases from J; bases unmatched to any gene: 3. This CDR3 contains 16 residues. The CDR3 loop is CASSPPGLASTDTQYF. The CDR3 DNA reads as TGTGCCAGCTCACCACCGGGACTAGCATCCACAGATACGCAGTATTTT.

The rearrangement joins TRBV7-9 to TRBJ2-2; 7 bases align to TRBD1. With V trimmed by 1 base and J by 3 bases, 2 bases remained unmatched. Germline CDR1 SEHNR, CDR2 FQNEAQ (reference sequence). The CDR3 is made up of 15 amino acids. The CDR3, as DNA: TGTGCCAGCAGCTTAGGACAGGGTGACACCGGGGAGCTGTTTTTT. This sequence encodes CASSLGQGDTGELFF.

The genes are TRBV13 and TRBJ2-7; D possibly corresponds to TRBD2 (6 bases). CDR1 and CDR2 from the germline V gene are PRHDT and FYEKMQ (reference sequence). The CDR3 contains 13 residues. Between the trimmed V and J ends, which lost 1 base and 2 bases, there was a span of 6 bases. The CDR3 sequence is CASSLERAYEQYF. The CDR3 DNA reads TGTGCCAGCAGCTTAGAGCGGGCCTACGAGCAGTACTTC.

The V call is TRBV27, the J call TRBJ2-7; D might be TRBD1 (5 bases). CDR1 is MNHEY, CDR2 SMNVEV, per germline (reference sequence). The CDR3 is 14 residues long. V dropped 3 bases and J dropped 1 base, with 10 bases sitting between them. The CDR3 reads CASSLRQGSYEQYF. CDR3 nucleotides: TGTGCCAGCAGTTTGAGGCAGGGATCCTACGAGCAGTACTTC.

The chain combines TRBV27 with TRBJ1-1; the D is unclear. V lost 0 bases to trimming and J lost 4 bases, with 6 bases between them. Germline V gene sequence: CDR1 MNHEY, CDR2 SMNVEV (reference sequence). The CDR3 extends over 13 amino acids. CDR3 in DNA: TGTGCCAGCAGTTTATCTTTTCTCACTGAAGCTTTCTTT. It codes for CASSLSFLTEAFF.

This clone was seen repeatedly, ten times or more. The genes are TRBV19 and TRBJ2-7; TRBD1 agrees at 8 bases. This CDR3 spans 14 amino acids. V trimming: 8 bases; J trimming: 5 bases; junction bases outside the gene matches: 11. CDR1 is LNHDA and CDR2 is SQIVND in the germline V gene (reference sequence). CDR3 coding DNA: TGTGCCAGTTCGACAGGGGACCCTTACGACGAGCAGTACTTC. This sequence encodes CASSTGDPYDEQYF.

The rearrangement links TRBV7-2 to TRBJ1-1; no reliable D call. Germline V gene data show CDR1 as SGHTA and CDR2 as FQGNSA. V dropped 1 base and J dropped 2 bases, with 8 bases sitting between them. CDR3 size: 14 residues. The CDR3, as DNA: TGTGCCAGCAGCTTAGACAGCGGAAACACTGAAGCTTTCTTT. This sequence encodes CASSLDSGNTEAFF.

This clone showed up just once. The chain is built from TRBV4-3 and TRBJ2-1; D gene ambiguous. CDR1 and CDR2 (germline): LGHNA, YSLEER. Deletions cut 0 bases from V and 4 bases from J, with 10 bases between. The CDR3 is 15 amino acids. The CDR3 loop is CASSQEVGSYNEQFF. In nucleotides, the CDR3 is TGCGCCAGCAGCCAAGAAGTAGGTAGTTACAATGAGCAGTTCTTC.

This clone has only one observation. V usage is TRBV5-5 and J usage is TRBJ1-2, with 8 bases fitting TRBD1. With V trimmed by 3 bases and J by 3 bases, 4 bases remained unmatched. The CDR3 covers 14 residues. Germline V CDR1 and CDR2: SGHKS, YYEKEE (reference sequence). For the CDR3, the DNA is TGTGCCAGCAGCTGGTTGGGACAGGACTATGGCTACACCTTC. Translation gives CASSWLGQDYGYTF.

The chain uses TRBV30 and TRBJ1-3; 8 bases line up with TRBD1. With V trimmed by 4 bases and J by 2 bases, 1 base remained unmatched. Germline V gene sequence: CDR1 GTSNPN, CDR2 SVGIG (reference sequence). CDR3 size: 13 residues. The CDR3 sequence: CAWTGGPGNTIYF. In DNA form, the CDR3 reads TGTGCCTGGACAGGGGGCCCTGGAAACACCATATATTTT.

The chain has TRBV2 and TRBJ1-2; D gene uncertain. CDR1 and CDR2 (germline): SNHLY, FYNNEI. The CDR3 totals 16 residues. V dropped 2 bases and J dropped 0 bases, with 13 bases sitting between them. In DNA, the CDR3 is TGTGCCAGCAGTGAACCCCTTAATCCCGCTAACTATGGCTACACCTTC. Its translation: CASSEPLNPANYGYTF.

This sequence joins TRBV4-1 and TRBJ1-6, with D possibly being TRBD1 (5 bases). Looked up from germline, CDR1 is MGHRA and CDR2 is YSYEKL. Trimming removed 2 bases from V and 9 bases from J, with 17 bases in between. This CDR3 contains 16 residues. The CDR3 sequence is CASSQTLRDPPSPLHF. CDR3 sequence (DNA): TGCGCCAGCAGCCAAACCCTCAGGGACCCCCCTTCACCCCTCCACTTT.

The V call is TRBV30, the J call TRBJ1-6; D unresolved. V was pared by 4 bases and J by 3 bases, with 10 bases between. Looked up from germline, CDR1 is GTSNPN and CDR2 is SVGIG (reference sequence). The CDR3 has 14 amino acids. CDR3 region: CAWNLGIYNSPLHF. CDR3 nucleotide sequence: TGTGCCTGGAATTTGGGTATCTATAATTCACCCCTCCACTTT. Full variable domain (outside the CDR3, taken from reference TRBV30 and TRBJ1-6): SQTIHQWPATLVQPVGSPLSLECTVEGTSNPNLYWYRQAAGRGLQLLFYSVGIGQISSEVPQNLSASRPQDRQFILSSKKLLLSDSGFYLCAWNLGIYNSPLHFGNGTRLTVT.

The chain carries TRBV7-9 and TRBJ1-3; the D is unclear. V dropped 5 bases and J dropped 2 bases, with 10 bases sitting between them. CDR3 length equals 14 residues. Germline V gene lookup returns CDR1 SEHNR and CDR2 FQNEAQ (reference sequence). CDR3 region: CASSALVPGNTIYF. DNA of the CDR3: TGTGCCAGCAGCGCCCTGGTACCTGGAAACACCATATATTTT.

Details on this clone: At one end the junction does not follow the germline gene, possibly because of a read error. The gene calls are TRBV2 and TRBJ2-4, with D unresolved. Per germline, CDR1 SNHLY and CDR2 FYNNEI. The CDR3 sequence is 14 residues long. The CDR3 DNA follows: TGTGCCAGCAGTGAAGATCTGGCCAAAAGCATTCAGTACTTC. Protein product: CASSEDLAKSIQYF.

This clone was observed a handful of times. The gene calls are TRBV7-9 and TRBJ2-3; D perhaps matches TRBD1 (6 bases). V was trimmed by 4 bases and J by 0 bases, leaving 14 bases between them. The CDR3 sequence is 16 residues long. The germline CDR1 and CDR2 sequences are SEHNR and FQNEAQ (reference sequence). CDR3 coding DNA: TGTGCCAGCAGCTCCCTCGACAGGACTAGCACAGATACGCAGTATTTT. It specifies CASSSLDRTSTDTQYF.

As for this clone: One end of the junction varies from germline; a read error may be responsible. The V call is TRBV5-5, the J call TRBJ1-2; D is perhaps TRBD1 (6 bases). Per germline, CDR1 SGHKS and CDR2 YYEKEE (reference sequence). The CDR3 totals 13 residues. The chain's CDR3 is CASSQVTGLGYTF. In DNA, the CDR3 is TGCGCCAGCAGCCAAGTAACAGGGCTCGGCTACACCTTC.

Only a few counts were recorded for this clone. The chain has TRBV2 and TRBJ2-5; 7 nucleotides match TRBD2. In germline, CDR1 is SNHLY, CDR2 FYNNEI. The ends lost 4 bases at V and 6 bases at J; junction bases unmatched: 14. This CDR3 region has 16 residues. DNA of the CDR3: TGTGCCAGCAGTGTAGGGTCTAGCGGAATGGGGAAGACCCAGTACTTC. Encoded protein: CASSVGSSGMGKTQYF.

The chain has TRBV19 and TRBJ2-1, with D unresolved. V was clipped by 3 bases and J by 0 bases, with 9 bases between them. CDR1 and CDR2 (germline): LNHDA, SQIVND (reference sequence). CDR3 size: 15 residues. The CDR3 sequence: CASSIPRYSYNEQFF. In DNA, the CDR3 is TGTGCCAGTAGTATTCCCAGGTACTCCTACAATGAGCAGTTCTTC.